Presented here are 7 T cell receptor beta chains from one specimen sequenced in a study of CD8 T cells in Susac syndrome. When the RNA was reverse transcribed, random hexamers were used with an input of roughly 0.5 to 1 ug. TCRdb re-derived calls from the immunoSEQ multiplex PCR reads in MiXCR, one entry per CDR3 protein. This repertoire shows 75,000 to 80,000 distinct CDR3 sequences, roughly 94% found once; its top ten account for 0.4% to 0.55%. The specimen was CD8+ T cells from PBMCs. Receptors were obtained from a human donor with Susac syndrome.

The genes are TRBV19 and TRBJ1-1, with D unclear. Germline V gives CDR1 LNHDA, CDR2 SQIVND (reference sequence). V lost 0 bases, J lost 3 bases, and 11 bases lay in between. This CDR3 has 15 residues. The CDR3 here is CASSIDHSGDTEAFF. CDR3 nucleotides: TGTGCCAGTAGTATAGATCACAGCGGAGACACTGAAGCTTTCTTT. Together with reference TRBV19 and TRBJ1-1, the CDR3 gives the full variable domain: DGGITQSPKYLFRKEGQNVTLSCEQNLNHDAMYWYRQDPGQGLRLIYYSQIVNDFQKGDIAEGYSVSREKKESFPLTVTSAQKNPTAFYLCASSIDHSGDTEAFFGQGTRLTVV.

The chain is built from TRBV7-9 and TRBJ1-1; D gene uncertain. Per the germline V gene, CDR1 is SEHNR and CDR2 is FQNEAQ (reference sequence). The CDR3 covers 14 residues. The V gene lost 7 bases and the J gene lost 4 bases, with 16 bases spanning the gap. Here the CDR3 DNA reads TGTGCCAGCAACGGAGGATCCTCCGGCACTGAAGCTTTCTTT. This gives the protein CASNGGSSGTEAFF.

The chain joins TRBV4-1 to TRBJ2-7, with D possibly being TRBD1 (5 bases). Germline-derived CDR1 and CDR2 are MGHRA and YSYEKL. Trimming removed 6 bases from V and 0 bases from J, with 15 bases in between. The CDR3 sequence is 15 residues long. DNA for the CDR3: TGCGCCAGCAGGCTAAAGGACACGACCTCCTACGAGCAGTACTTC. This gives the protein CASRLKDTTSYEQYF.

The chain employs TRBV30 and TRBJ2-7, with 16 bases fitting TRBD2. The CDR3 sequence is 15 residues long. Unmatched junction bases numbered 8, after V lost 5 bases and J lost 7 bases. Germline V gene sequence: CDR1 GTSNPN, CDR2 SVGIG (reference sequence). CDR3 sequence: CAWSGTSGGAGEQYF. The CDR3 DNA reads as TGTGCCTGGTCCGGGACTAGCGGGGGGGCCGGGGAGCAGTACTTC.

V gene TRBV12-3 or TRBV12-4 combines with J gene TRBJ2-7, with a possible D match to TRBD2 (6 bases). The CDR3 consists of 15 residues. The ends were cut back, 3 bases at V and 5 bases at J, with 17 bases in the middle. The CDR3 DNA reads as TGTGCCAGCAGTTTCTCCCTTGCGGGGTTTGACGAGCAGTACTTC. Amino acids: CASSFSLAGFDEQYF.

The count of this clonotype is one. V is TRBV27 and J is TRBJ1-1, with 7 bases lining up with TRBD1. The CDR3 is made up of 12 amino acids. CDR1 is MNHEY, CDR2 SMNVEV, per germline (reference sequence). Germline trimming cut 0 bases from V and 8 bases from J; bases unmatched to any gene: 0. The CDR3 is CASSLSGGEAFF. CDR3 bases: TGTGCCAGCAGTTTATCAGGGGGCGAAGCTTTCTTT.

V usage is TRBV7-8 and J usage is TRBJ1-3; no definite D call. This CDR3 region has 15 residues. V was cut by 6 bases and J by 5 bases, with 17 bases left in between. In germline, CDR1 is SGHVS, CDR2 FQNEAQ. CDR3 region: CASRPHADGRNTIYF. CDR3 nucleotide sequence: TGTGCCAGCAGGCCTCACGCCGATGGGCGAAACACCATATATTTT.